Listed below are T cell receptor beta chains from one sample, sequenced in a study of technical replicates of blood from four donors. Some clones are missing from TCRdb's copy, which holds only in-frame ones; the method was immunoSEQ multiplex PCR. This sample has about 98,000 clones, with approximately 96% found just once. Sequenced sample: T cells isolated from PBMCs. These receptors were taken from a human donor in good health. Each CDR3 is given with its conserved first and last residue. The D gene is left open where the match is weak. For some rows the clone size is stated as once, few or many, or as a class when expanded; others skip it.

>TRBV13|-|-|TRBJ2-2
CASSLWGEDTGELFF
TGTGCCAGCAGCTTGTGGGGAGAGGACACCGGGGAGCTGTTTTTT
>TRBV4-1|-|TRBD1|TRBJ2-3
CASSPGTANTDTQYF
TGCGCCAGCAGCCCGGGGACAGCTAACACAGATACGCAGTATTTT
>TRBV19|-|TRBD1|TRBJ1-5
CASSSDRGLNQPQHF
TGTGCCAGTAGTTCCGACAGGGGGCTTAATCAGCCCCAGCATTTT
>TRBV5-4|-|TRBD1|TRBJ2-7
CASSLWDRAYEQYF
TGTGCCAGCAGCTTGTGGGACAGGGCCTACGAGCAGTACTTC
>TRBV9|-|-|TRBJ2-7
CASSVAAGARGEQYF
TGTGCCAGCAGCGTGGCTGCGGGAGCTAGGGGGGAGCAGTACTTC
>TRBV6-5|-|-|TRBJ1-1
CASSSPLGGGTEAFF
TGTGCCAGCAGTTCCCCCCTCGGTGGTGGCACTGAAGCTTTCTTT
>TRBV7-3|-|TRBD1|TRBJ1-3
CASSSKVPGTGNGNTIYF
TGTGCCAGCAGCTCCAAGGTCCCCGGGACAGGGAATGGAAACACCATATATTTT
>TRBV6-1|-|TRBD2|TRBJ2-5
CASSERSGRALRGEQETQYF
TGTGCCAGCAGTGAACGGAGCGGGAGGGCCCTCCGAGGAGAGCAAGAGACCCAGTACTTC
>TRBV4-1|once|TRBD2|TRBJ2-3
CASSSLLAGVTDTQYF
TGCGCCAGCAGCAGCTTACTAGCGGGGGTTACAGATACGCAGTATTTT
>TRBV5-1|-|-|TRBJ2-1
CASTDPAGVDNEQFF
TGCGCCAGTACCGATCCGGCAGGGGTGGACAATGAGCAGTTCTTC
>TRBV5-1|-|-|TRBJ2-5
CASSSGEAVGDQETQYF
TGCGCCAGCAGCTCGGGGGAGGCAGTGGGAGACCAAGAGACCCAGTACTTC
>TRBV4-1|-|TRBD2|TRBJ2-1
CASSPGLAVTLSSYNEQFF
TGCGCCAGCAGCCCGGGACTAGCGGTTACCCTTAGCTCCTACAATGAGCAGTTCTTC
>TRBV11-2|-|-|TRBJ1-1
CASSLDRGDTEAFF
TGTGCCAGCAGCTTAGATCGTGGAGACACTGAAGCTTTCTTT
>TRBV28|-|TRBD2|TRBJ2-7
CASRRLALAYEQYF
TGTGCCAGCAGGAGACTAGCGTTGGCCTACGAGCAGTACTTC
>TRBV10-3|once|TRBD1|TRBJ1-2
CAIRAPGQGALNYGYTF
TGTGCCATCAGGGCCCCGGGACAGGGGGCTTTAAACTATGGCTACACCTTC
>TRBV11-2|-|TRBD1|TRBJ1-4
CASSFGQAWTNEKLFF
TGTGCCAGCAGCTTCGGACAGGCCTGGACTAATGAAAAACTGTTTTTT
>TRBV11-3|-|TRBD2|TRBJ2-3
CASSPGLAGTDTQYF
TGTGCCAGCAGCCCGGGACTAGCGGGCACAGATACGCAGTATTTT
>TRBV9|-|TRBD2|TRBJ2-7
CASSADSGGGLEQYF
TGTGCCAGCAGCGCCGACTCCGGGGGGGGGCTCGAGCAGTACTTC
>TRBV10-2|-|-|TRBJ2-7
CASKKNTSSYEQYF
TGCGCCAGCAAGAAGAACACAAGCTCCTACGAGCAGTACTTC
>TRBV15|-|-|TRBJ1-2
CATSPDRAYGYTF
TGTGCCACCAGCCCCGACAGAGCCTATGGCTACACCTTC
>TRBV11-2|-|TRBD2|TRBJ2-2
CASSLIGTSGPRNTGELFF
TGTGCCAGCAGCCTCATCGGGACTAGCGGACCTAGAAACACCGGGGAGCTGTTTTTT
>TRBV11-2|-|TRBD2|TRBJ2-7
CASRTGLGKSYEQYF
TGTGCCAGCAGGACGGGACTAGGTAAATCCTACGAGCAGTACTTC
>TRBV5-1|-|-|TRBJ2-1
CASSRGPWDSDGSYNEQFF
TGCGCCAGCAGCCGGGGGCCGTGGGACAGCGATGGCTCCTACAATGAGCAGTTCTTC
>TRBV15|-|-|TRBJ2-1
CATSSGTGGKGNEQFF
TGTGCCACCAGCAGCGGGACCGGGGGTAAGGGCAATGAGCAGTTCTTC
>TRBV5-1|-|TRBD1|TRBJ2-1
CASGQTGEQFF
TGCGCCAGCGGCCAGACAGGGGAGCAGTTCTTC
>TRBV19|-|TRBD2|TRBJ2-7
CASSVSGTSYEQYF
TGTGCCAGTAGTGTCTCCGGGACTAGCTACGAGCAGTACTTC
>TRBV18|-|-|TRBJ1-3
CASSPGGGRTIYF
TGTGCCAGCTCACCAGGCGGGGGGAGGACCATATATTTT